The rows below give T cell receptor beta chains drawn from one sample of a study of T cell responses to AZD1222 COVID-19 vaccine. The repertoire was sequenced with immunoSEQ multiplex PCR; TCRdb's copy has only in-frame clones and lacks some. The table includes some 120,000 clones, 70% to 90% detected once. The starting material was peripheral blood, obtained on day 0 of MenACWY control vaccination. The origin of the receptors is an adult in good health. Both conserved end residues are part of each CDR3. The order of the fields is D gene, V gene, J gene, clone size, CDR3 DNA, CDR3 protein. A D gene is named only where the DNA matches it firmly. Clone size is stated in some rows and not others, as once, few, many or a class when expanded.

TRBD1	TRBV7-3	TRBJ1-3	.	TGTGCCAGCAGCCCGGGACAGGGGGGAAACACCATATATTTT	CASSPGQGGNTIYF
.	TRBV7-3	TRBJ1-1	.	TGTGCCAGCAGCTTCGGGTCGAACACTGAAGCTTTCTTT	CASSFGSNTEAFF
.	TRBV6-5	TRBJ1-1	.	TGTGCCAGCAGTTACGGGGCGCTAAAGAACACTGAAGCTTTCTTT	CASSYGALKNTEAFF
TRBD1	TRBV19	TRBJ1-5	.	TGTGCCAGTAGTACCAATACCGGGACAGGGTTCAATCAGCCCCAGCATTTT	CASSTNTGTGFNQPQHF
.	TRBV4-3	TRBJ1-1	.	TGCGCCAGCAGCCAAGAAGCCGGAGTACTGGGGTCTGAAGCTTTCTTT	CASSQEAGVLGSEAFF
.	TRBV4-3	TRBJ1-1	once	TGCGCCAGCAGTCCAATCCGGGGAGAGAACACTGAAGCTTTCTTT	CASSPIRGENTEAFF
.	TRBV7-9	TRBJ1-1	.	TGTGCCAGCAGCGGCACTGAAGCTTTCTTT	CASSGTEAFF
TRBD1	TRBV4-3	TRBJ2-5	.	TGCGCCAGCAGCCTGGGGTGGACAGGGGCAGGGGTTGAGACCCAGTACTTC	CASSLGWTGAGVETQYF
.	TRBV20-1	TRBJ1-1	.	TGCAGTGCTGCGTCTGGGGCTGAAGCTTTCTTT	CSAASGAEAFF
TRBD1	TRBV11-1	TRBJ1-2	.	TGTGCCAGCAGCTCCGGGTATTCCGGACAGGGGGATGGCTACACCTTC	CASSSGYSGQGDGYTF
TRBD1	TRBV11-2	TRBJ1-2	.	TGTGCCAGCAGCCCTGGACAGGGCTATGGCTACACCTTC	CASSPGQGYGYTF
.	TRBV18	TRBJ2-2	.	TGTGCCAGCTCACCTTCGTTAGGCAACACCGGGGAGCTGTTTTTT	CASSPSLGNTGELFF
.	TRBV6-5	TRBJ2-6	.	TGTGCCAGCAGTTACTCGAGGGGAACTGGGGCCAACGTCCTGACTTTC	CASSYSRGTGANVLTF
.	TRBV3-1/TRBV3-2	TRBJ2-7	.	TGTGCCAGCAGCCAGACAGGACCGAGGGGCGAGCAGTACTTC	CASSQTGPRGEQYF
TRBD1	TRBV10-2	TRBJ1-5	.	TGCGCCAGCAGTGAATTAGCCGCGGGGACAGGGGCAAATCAGCCCCAGCATTTT	CASSELAAGTGANQPQHF
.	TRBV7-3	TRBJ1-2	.	TGTGCCAGCAGCTCGGGTATAAACTATGGCTACACCTTC	CASSSGINYGYTF
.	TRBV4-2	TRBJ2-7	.	TGTGCCAGCAGCCAAGACGGAGAGCTAAGGAGGAACTTC	CASSQDGELRRNF
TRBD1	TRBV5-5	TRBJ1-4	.	TGTGCCAGCAGCTTGTGGACAGGGAACGAAAAACTGTTTTTT	CASSLWTGNEKLFF
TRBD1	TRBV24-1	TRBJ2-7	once	TGTGCCGTTGGACAGGGACTGGGCGAGCAGTACTTC	CAVGQGLGEQYF
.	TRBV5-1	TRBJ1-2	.	TGCGCCAGCAGCTTCGAAAACTATGGCTACACCTTC	CASSFENYGYTF
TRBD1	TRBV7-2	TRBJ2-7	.	TGTGCCAGCAGCCCCCCGACAGGGACCTACGAGCAGTACTTC	CASSPPTGTYEQYF
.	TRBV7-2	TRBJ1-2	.	TGTGCCAGCAGCTTAGAACAGGGTGTAGGTGGCTACACCTTC	CASSLEQGVGGYTF
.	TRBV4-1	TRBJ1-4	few	TGCGCCAGCAGACCTGCCGGGACCCGGAATGAAAAACTGTTTTTT	CASRPAGTRNEKLFF
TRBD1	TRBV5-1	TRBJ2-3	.	TGCGCCAGCAGCTTGCAAGGGGGCAGTGCAGATACGCAGTATTTT	CASSLQGGSADTQYF